This passage covers 2 T cell receptor beta chains from one sample sequenced in a study of vaccination effects on CD4 cells after COVID-19. Here immunoSEQ multiplex PCR was the method, and the copy in TCRdb shows in-frame clones only, minus some. The sample lists 35,000 to 55,000 clones; about 75% were seen once. Within the ViraFEST assay, antigen-specific CD4+ T cells underwent expansion with viral peptide pools prior to sequencing. Following a roughly eleven-day culture, CD4+ T cells were purified. PCR confirmed that the person was infected with SARS-CoV-2 between March and December 2020. Their antigen targets remain unknown. The sample consisted of CD4+ T cells from PBMCs cultured with a peptide pool, taken before COVID-19 vaccination. The receptor source for this set is a human donor who had a prior SARS-CoV-2 infection.

J is TRBJ2-3 and V is TRBV29-1, with TRBD1 as a possible D gene (5 bases). This CDR3 is 13 amino acids long. The V and J ends lost 3 bases and 1 base respectively, with 8 bases between them. CDR1 and CDR2 from the germline V gene are SQVTM and ANQGSEA. CDR3 region: CSVELGGTDTQYF. DNA of the CDR3: TGCAGCGTTGAGTTAGGGGGCACAGATACGCAGTATTTT.

Here the CDR3 reads CASSLKTSGGVGDEQFF. CDR3 in DNA: TGTGCCAGCAGCCTGAAGACTAGCGGGGGGGTTGGGGATGAGCAGTTCTTC. This chain joins TRBV9 and TRBJ2-1; 14 bases match TRBD2. The germline gives CDR1 SGDLS, CDR2 YYNGEE. J was trimmed by 8 bases and V by 4 bases; bases with no gene match: 11. The CDR3 has 17 amino acids.